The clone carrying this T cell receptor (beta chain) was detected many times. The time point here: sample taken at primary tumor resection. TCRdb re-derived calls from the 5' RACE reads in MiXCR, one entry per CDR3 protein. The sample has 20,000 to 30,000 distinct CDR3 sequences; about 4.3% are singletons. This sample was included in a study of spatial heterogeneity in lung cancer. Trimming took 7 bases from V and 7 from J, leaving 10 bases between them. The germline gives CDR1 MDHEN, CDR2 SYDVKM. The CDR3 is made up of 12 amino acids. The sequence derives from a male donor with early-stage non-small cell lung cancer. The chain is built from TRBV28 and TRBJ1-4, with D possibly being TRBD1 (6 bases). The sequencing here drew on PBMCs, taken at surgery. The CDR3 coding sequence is TGTGCCAGCAAGTTGGGGGCTGAAAAACTGTTTTTT. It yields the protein CASKLGAEKLFF.